The clone carrying this T cell receptor (beta chain) was detected once. This may come from a read error, since a much larger clone is one base off. The data were taken from a study of tumor-infiltrating lymphocytes in primary liver carcinoma. The trim removed 1 base at V and 7 bases at J, leaving 15 bases unmatched. The CDR3 consists of 18 residues. CDR1 and CDR2 (germline): LGHNA, YNFKEQ. From around 500 ng total RNA, TCR beta cDNA was generated with a primer in the constant region. Slightly modified ARM-PCR served as the procedure for the TCR beta libraries. These libraries came from three rounds of nested multiplex PCR. It was with TRBV1-TRBV30 forward primers and a C-beta reverse primer that the first two PCR rounds were run, at around 10 cycles each. TCRdb ran MiXCR on the multiplex PCR reads and lists one entry per CDR3 protein. The sample has approximately 310,000 distinct CDR3 sequences, 65% seen once.

Out of unsorted whole blood came the blood RNA, and germline DNA was extracted as well. Patients had chronic HBV infection and were treatment-naive. This receptor was obtained from a man between 40 and 49 years old with primary liver carcinoma and hepatitis B virus infection. This rearrangement joins TRBV4-2 to TRBJ1-4; 7 bases are shared with TRBD1. The sample was peripheral blood. The CDR3 sequence: CASSQGPIGGGEGEKLFF. CDR3 coding DNA: TGTGCCAGCAGCCAAGGACCTATAGGGGGCGGTGAGGGTGAAAAACTGTTTTTT.